Following are 32 T cell receptor beta chains from one sample sequenced in a study of T cell repertoires in cytomegalovirus infection. TCRdb ran MiXCR on the reads and lists one entry per CDR3 protein. The sample shows approximately 1,000,000 distinct CDR3 sequences, 25% to 40% of them seen only once. Their specific antigens are unknown. The sample here was cultured CD8+ T cells from PBMCs, taken from culture after CMV antigen stimulation. The receptors originated from a human donor in good health (CMV status not recorded). Some clones in this sample may be carry-over from other donors' samples.

This clonotype was observed a few times. The J gene is TRBJ2-5, the V gene TRBV7-9, with 7 bases matching TRBD1. CDR1 is SEHNR, CDR2 FQNEAQ, per germline (reference sequence). V lost 2 bases and J lost 2; bases outside the gene matches: 11. The CDR3 loop spans 17 amino acids. The CDR3 coding sequence is TGTGCCAGCAGCTTAAGTTACCCGGGACAGAATCAAGAGACCCAGTACTTC. Its translation is CASSLSYPGQNQETQYF.

This clonotype occurred many times. The rearrangement joins TRBV7-6 to TRBJ2-7; 10 nucleotides agree with TRBD1. The CDR3 has 17 amino acids. V shed 5 bases, J shed 5 bases, and the junction held 15 bases outside the gene matches. Germline CDR1 is SGHVS and CDR2 is FNYEAQ. The CDR3 sequence: CASSVPGQGYLEDEQYF. The CDR3 bases are TGTGCCAGCAGCGTCCCGGGACAGGGGTATCTCGAGGACGAGCAGTACTTC.

This chain uses TRBV13 with TRBJ1-2; D perhaps matches TRBD1 (5 bases). The V gene lost 6 bases and the J gene lost 4 bases, with 18 bases spanning the gap. CDR1 PRHDT and CDR2 FYEKMQ come from the germline V gene (reference sequence). This CDR3 comprises 15 residues. The CDR3 region is CASSFRGDLLYGYTF. CDR3 DNA sequence: TGTGCCAGCAGTTTCCGGGGGGACCTTCTCTATGGCTACACCTTC.

This clonotype was seen many times. The gene calls are TRBV12-3 or TRBV12-4 and TRBJ1-2; D might be TRBD1 (5 bases). Trimming pared 0 bases from V and 3 bases from J, leaving 8 bases between. The CDR3 has 14 amino acids. This chain's CDR3 is CASSLAATDYGYTF. As DNA, the CDR3 is TGTGCCAGCAGTTTAGCAGCGACAGACTATGGCTACACCTTC.

This clonotype was counted only a few times. The rearrangement links TRBV6-8 to TRBJ1-1; D is uncertain. The germline CDR1 and CDR2 sequences are MNHGY and SAAAGT. Between the trimmed V and J ends, which lost 1 base and 8 bases, there was a span of 17 bases. This CDR3 is built from 15 residues. The DNA for the CDR3 is TGTGCCAGCAGTTACTTCGCCGGGAGGGAAGAGGAAGCTTTCTTT. Its protein is CASSYFAGREEEAFF.

The chain uses TRBV7-6 and TRBJ2-1; D tentatively fits TRBD1 or TRBD2 (5 bases each). This CDR3 has 15 residues. Germline lookup yields CDR1 SGHVS and CDR2 FNYEAQ. The V end lost 4 bases, the J end lost 4 bases, and 14 bases lay between the germline ends. The CDR3 nucleotides read TGTGCCAGCAGCTACGCTGGGGGAACATACAATGAGCAGTTCTTC. Translation: CASSYAGGTYNEQFF.

This clonotype was detected many times. The gene calls are TRBV7-2 and TRBJ2-2; D gene ambiguous. V was clipped by 11 bases and J by 1 base, with 8 bases between them. This CDR3 has 12 residues. The germline V gene encodes CDR1 SGHTA and CDR2 FQGNSA. CDR3 nucleotide sequence: TGTGCCTCCAAGGGGAACACCGGGGAGCTGTTTTTT. Its translation is CASKGNTGELFF.

This clonotype has more than one count but fewer than ten. This chain joins TRBV4-3 and TRBJ2-1; no clear D gene. With 1 base removed from V and 5 bases from J, the gap between germline ends came to 6 bases. Germline assignment: CDR1 LGHNA and CDR2 YSLEER. This CDR3 has 13 residues. The CDR3 spells CASSQGSDNEQFF. Written as DNA, the CDR3 is TGCGCCAGCAGCCAAGGCAGCGACAATGAGCAGTTCTTC.

The V and J genes are TRBV6-2 or TRBV6-3 and TRBJ2-1, with TRBD2 matching 10 bases. The germline CDR1 and CDR2 sequences are MNHEY and SVGEGT. The CDR3 length is 16 residues. The J segment lost 1 base and the V segment lost 7 bases, leaving 7 bases of the junction unmatched. The CDR3 DNA follows: TGTGCCAGCAACAGGGTAGCGGGGGGTTCCTACAATGAGCAGTTCTTC. Protein: CASNRVAGGSYNEQFF.

V gene TRBV13 combines with J gene TRBJ1-1; D call uncertain. CDR3 length equals 12 residues. The germline V and J ends were trimmed by 1 base and 9 bases, with 9 bases remaining between them. Looked up from germline, CDR1 is PRHDT and CDR2 is FYEKMQ (reference sequence). As DNA, the CDR3 is TGTGCCAGCAGCTTAGTGCGACAAAAAGCTTTCTTT. Protein: CASSLVRQKAFF.

This clonotype was observed at least ten times. The rearrangement uses TRBV28 and TRBJ2-2; 8 bases are shared with TRBD2. Germline CDR1 reads MDHEN; CDR2 reads SYDVKM. The J segment lost 3 bases and the V segment lost 3 bases, leaving 9 bases of the junction unmatched. The CDR3 totals 17 residues. The CDR3 nucleotides read TGTGCCAGCAGTTTTTTGTTAGCGGGGACTTACACCGGGGAGCTGTTTTTT. This codes for CASSFLLAGTYTGELFF. The variable domain in full, with the rest retrieved from reference TRBV28 and TRBJ2-2, is DVKVTQSSRYLVKRTGEKVFLECVQDMDHENMFWYRQDPGLGLRLIYFSYDVKMKEKGDIPEGYSVSREKKERFSLILESASTNQTSMYLCASSFLLAGTYTGELFFGEGSRLTVL.

In this sample, this clonotype turned up many times. V and J are TRBV24-1 and TRBJ2-7; TRBD2 might be the D (5 bases). Germline CDR1 reads KGHDR; CDR2 reads SFDVKD. V gave up 7 bases and J gave up 3 bases, with 15 bases separating them. The CDR3 covers 14 residues. The CDR3, as DNA: TGTGCCACCAGGCTGGGCAGACTAATCTACGAGCAGTACGTC. Its translation: CATRLGRLIYEQYV.

This clonotype was counted ten times or more. CDR3 nucleotide sequence: TGTGCCAGCAGCTTACTGAACGGGGACAGGGAGGTCCAGCCCCAGCATTTT. It yields the protein CASSLLNGDREVQPQHF. V gene TRBV7-8 combines with J gene TRBJ1-5; 9 bases map to TRBD1. Germline CDR1 and CDR2: SGHVS and FQNEAQ. The CDR3 sequence is 17 residues long. Trimming removed 2 bases from V and 7 bases from J; junction bases left unmatched: 12.

The chain has TRBV19 and TRBJ1-5; D might be TRBD1 (6 bases). V gave up 1 base and J gave up 4 bases, with 11 bases separating them. CDR3 length equals 15 residues. Germline V gene data show CDR1 as LNHDA and CDR2 as SQIVND (reference sequence). CDR3 DNA sequence: TGTGCCAGTAGTATAGTAGAAAGGGGGAATCAGCCCCAGCATTTT. It encodes CASSIVERGNQPQHF. The full variable domain, with the rest looked up from reference TRBV19 and TRBJ1-5, is DGGITQSPKYLFRKEGQNVTLSCEQNLNHDAMYWYRQDPGQGLRLIYYSQIVNDFQKGDIAEGYSVSREKKESFPLTVTSAQKNPTAFYLCASSIVERGNQPQHFGDGTRLSIL.

This clonotype was found a few times. The chain employs TRBV6-1 and TRBJ2-3; 8 positions match TRBD1. CDR1 is MNHNS, CDR2 SASEGT, per germline. CDR3 length: 14 residues. The J segment lost 6 bases and the V segment lost 6 bases, leaving 8 bases of the junction unmatched. CDR3 amino acids: CASSPDRVADTQYF. The CDR3 region has the DNA TGTGCCAGCAGCCCGGACAGGGTGGCGGATACGCAGTATTTT.

A note on this clonotype: A much more abundant neighbour one base away suggests this may be a read error. V and J are TRBV14 and TRBJ1-1; perhaps TRBD1 as D (6 bases). Germline V gene data show CDR1 as SGHDN and CDR2 as FVKESK. The CDR3 sequence is 15 residues long. The CDR3 here is CAGSQANRANTEAFF. In nucleotides, the CDR3 is TGTGCCGGCAGCCAAGCGAACAGGGCGAACACTGAAGCTTTCTTT.

This clonotype was counted at least ten times. The chain combines TRBV7-6 with TRBJ2-1; no clear D. The CDR3 loop spans 16 amino acids. Germline V gives CDR1 SGHVS, CDR2 FNYEAQ. The V and J ends lost 6 bases and 2 bases respectively, with 17 bases between them. The CDR3 spells CASSSTNYHPYNEQFF. As DNA, the CDR3 is TGTGCCAGCAGTTCCACTAACTACCATCCCTACAATGAGCAGTTCTTC.

The rearrangement joins TRBV6-1 to TRBJ2-3; D remains unclear. The CDR3 covers 15 residues. Trimming pared 2 bases from V and 4 bases from J, leaving 13 bases between. From germline, CDR1 is MNHNS and CDR2 SASEGT. The DNA for the CDR3 is TGTGCCAGCAGTGAAACAGAAGAAGTACCAGATACGCAGTATTTT. This sequence encodes CASSETEEVPDTQYF.

This clonotype has more than one count but fewer than ten. J is TRBJ2-3 and V is TRBV10-3; TRBD2 might be the D (5 bases). Germline V CDR1 and CDR2: ENHRY, SYGVKD. This CDR3 is built from 15 residues. The V end was cut by 6 bases, the J end by 6 bases, with 19 bases between. The CDR3 DNA sequence: TGTGCCATCAGGGAGGTCCGAGGAACCACCGATACGCAGTATTTT. Its protein is CAIREVRGTTDTQYF.

As for this clonotype: An end of the junction does not agree with germline; a read error may underlie this. The V gene is TRBV4-2, the J gene TRBJ1-6, with 7 positions matching TRBD1. The germline V gene has CDR1 LGHNA and CDR2 YNFKEQ. The CDR3 extends over 16 amino acids. Here the CDR3 DNA reads TGTGCCAGCAGCCAAGCAGACAGGGAGGTGAATTCATCCCTCCACTTT. As protein: CASSQADREVNSSLHF.

This clonotype was counted between two and nine times. The gene calls are TRBV29-1 and TRBJ1-2; 10 bases are shared with TRBD1. Germline loops: CDR1 SQVTM, CDR2 ANQGSEA. J was trimmed by 7 bases and V by 0 bases; bases with no gene match: 11. There are 16 residues in the CDR3. Here the CDR3 DNA reads TGCAGCGTTGAAGATCTGCGGTCGGGACAGGGGTTTGGCTACACCTTC. It specifies CSVEDLRSGQGFGYTF.

This chain joins TRBV11-2 and TRBJ1-1; D gene unclear. This CDR3 region has 14 residues. The V and J ends lost 1 base and 4 bases respectively, with 10 bases between them. Germline V lookup: CDR1 SGHAT, CDR2 FQNNGV. The CDR3 sequence is CASSLARRVTEAFF. Written as DNA, the CDR3 is TGTGCCAGCAGCTTAGCCAGGAGAGTCACTGAAGCTTTCTTT.

The V and J genes are TRBV27 and TRBJ2-3, with D possibly being TRBD2 (5 bases). CDR1 MNHEY and CDR2 SMNVEV come from the germline V gene (reference sequence). Trimming pared 5 bases from V and 2 bases from J, leaving 11 bases between. This CDR3 region has 14 residues. CDR3 amino acids: CASSIYRDTDTQYF. CDR3 nucleotide sequence: TGTGCCAGCAGTATCTACCGGGACACAGATACGCAGTATTTT.

The chain links TRBV27 to TRBJ1-4; TRBD1 is a possible D gene (6 bases). Germline values: CDR1 MNHEY, CDR2 SMNVEV (reference sequence). This CDR3 has 15 amino acids. The V and J ends lost 5 bases and 8 bases respectively, with 18 bases between them. Here the CDR3 reads CASSHASGGREKLFF. For the CDR3, the DNA is TGTGCCAGCAGTCATGCATCCGGGGGCCGCGAAAAACTGTTTTTT. The full variable domain, in which reference TRBV27 and TRBJ1-4 provide the parts outside the CDR3, is EAQVTQNPRYLITVTGKKLTVTCSQNMNHEYMSWYRQDPGLGLRQIYYSMNVEVTDKGDVPEGYKVSRKEKRNFPLILESPSPNQTSLYFCASSHASGGREKLFFGSGTQLSVL.

This clonotype was observed a few times. This chain connects TRBV6-5 to TRBJ2-1; a weak D match, TRBD2 (5 bases). Germline-derived CDR1 and CDR2 are MNHEY and SVGAGI. The V end was cut by 5 bases, the J end by 1 base, with 18 bases between. This CDR3 is built from 17 residues. The CDR3 nucleotides are TGTGCCAGCAGTCCCTTACCATATGGGGAGTCCTACAATGAGCAGTTCTTC. Translation gives CASSPLPYGESYNEQFF.

This clonotype came up many times. The CDR3 here is CASSQGTGTETQYF. In DNA form, the CDR3 reads TGCGCCAGCAGCCAAGGGACAGGGACGGAGACCCAGTACTTC. This rearrangement joins TRBV4-1 to TRBJ2-5, with TRBD1 matching over 8 bases. This CDR3 spans 14 amino acids. From germline, CDR1 is MGHRA and CDR2 YSYEKL. The V gene end was trimmed by 1 base and the J gene end by 5 bases; junction bases not matched to a gene: 3.

This clonotype turned up a few times. The CDR3: CASSELGFGTDTQYF. The CDR3 bases are TGTGCCAGCAGTGAACTAGGGTTCGGAACAGATACGCAGTATTTT. The rearrangement links TRBV6-1 to TRBJ2-3; D is undetermined. The CDR3 is 15 residues long. Germline-derived CDR1 and CDR2 are MNHNS and SASEGT. The V gene lost 2 bases and the J gene lost 3 bases, with 12 bases spanning the gap.

The chain couples TRBV12-3 or TRBV12-4 to TRBJ2-7; perhaps TRBD1 as D (6 bases). With 9 bases removed from V and 5 bases from J, the gap between germline ends came to 14 bases. This CDR3 contains 12 residues. The CDR3 sequence: CASTGIADEQYF. In nucleotides, the CDR3 is TGTGCCAGTACAGGGATAGCCGACGAGCAGTACTTC.

This chain links TRBV20-1 with TRBJ2-5, with a tentative D call TRBD1 (6 bases). This CDR3 has 15 amino acids. Deletions cut 6 bases from V and 0 bases from J, with 17 bases between. Germline CDR1 is DFQATT and CDR2 is SNEGSKA (reference sequence). The DNA of the CDR3 is TGCAGTGCCCCCAGGGGTACGAGGTACCAAGAGACCCAGTACTTC. Protein product: CSAPRGTRYQETQYF.

Comment on this clonotype: The junction shows a germline mismatch at one end, possibly a read error. This rearrangement joins TRBV4-1 to TRBJ1-1, with D unclear. The germline V gene encodes CDR1 MGHRA and CDR2 YSYEKL. The CDR3 runs 13 residues. CDR3 sequence: CARSQVRDTEAFF. For the CDR3, the DNA is TGCGCCCGCAGCCAAGTTCGAGACACTGAAGCTTTCTTT.

At least ten counts were recorded for this clonotype. The rearrangement links TRBV7-6 to TRBJ1-1, with D maybe TRBD1 (5 bases). The CDR3 sequence is 15 residues long. V lost 4 bases to trimming and J lost 1 base, with 13 bases between them. CDR1 and CDR2 from the germline V gene are SGHVS and FNYEAQ. The CDR3 spells CASSSPEGRNTEAFF. CDR3 sequence (DNA): TGTGCCAGCAGCTCCCCTGAGGGGAGGAACACTGAAGCTTTCTTT.

The chain combines TRBV6-1 with TRBJ1-2; D is undetermined. The V gene's germline CDR1 is MNHNS and CDR2 SASEGT. CDR3 length: 14 residues. V was shortened by 9 bases and J by 5 bases, with 19 bases between the two germline ends. The CDR3 coding sequence is TGTGCCAGTATTGGGCAGAGGAAATTTTATGGCTACACCTTC. This gives the protein CASIGQRKFYGYTF.